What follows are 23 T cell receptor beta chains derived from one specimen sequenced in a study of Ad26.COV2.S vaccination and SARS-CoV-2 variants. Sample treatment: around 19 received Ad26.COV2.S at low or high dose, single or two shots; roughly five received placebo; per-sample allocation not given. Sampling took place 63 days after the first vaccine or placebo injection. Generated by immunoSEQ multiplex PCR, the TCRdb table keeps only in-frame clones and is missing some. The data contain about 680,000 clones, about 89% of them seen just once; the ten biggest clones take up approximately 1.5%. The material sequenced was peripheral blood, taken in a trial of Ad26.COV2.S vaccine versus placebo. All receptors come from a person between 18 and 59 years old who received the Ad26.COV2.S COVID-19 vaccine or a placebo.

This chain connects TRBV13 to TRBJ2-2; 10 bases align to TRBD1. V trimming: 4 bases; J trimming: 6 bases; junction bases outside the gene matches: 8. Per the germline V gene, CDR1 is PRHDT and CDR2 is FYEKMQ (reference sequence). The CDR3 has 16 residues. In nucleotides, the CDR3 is TGTGCCAGCAGCTCTCAAGACAGGGGGCGGTCCGGGGAGCTGTTTTTT. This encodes CASSSQDRGRSGELFF.

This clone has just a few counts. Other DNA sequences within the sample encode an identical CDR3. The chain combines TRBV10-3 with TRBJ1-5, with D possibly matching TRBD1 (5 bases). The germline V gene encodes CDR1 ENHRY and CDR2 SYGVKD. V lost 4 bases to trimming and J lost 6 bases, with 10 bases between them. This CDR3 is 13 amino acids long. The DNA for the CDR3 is TGTGCCATCAGTGGAGGGGACCGTCAGCCCCAGCATTTT. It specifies CAISGGDRQPQHF.

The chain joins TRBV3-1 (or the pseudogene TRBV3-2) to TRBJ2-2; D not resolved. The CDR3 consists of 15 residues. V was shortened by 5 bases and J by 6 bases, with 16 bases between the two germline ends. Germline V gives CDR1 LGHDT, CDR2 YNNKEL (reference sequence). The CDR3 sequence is CASSYQRLGPGELFF. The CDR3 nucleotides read TGTGCCAGCAGCTATCAAAGACTTGGCCCCGGGGAGCTGTTTTTT.

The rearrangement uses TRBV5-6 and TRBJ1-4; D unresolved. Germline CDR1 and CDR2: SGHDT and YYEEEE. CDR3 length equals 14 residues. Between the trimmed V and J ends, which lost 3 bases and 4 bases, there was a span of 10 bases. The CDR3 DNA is TGTGCCAGCAGCTCGCCAAGAGATAATGAAAAACTGTTTTTT. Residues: CASSSPRDNEKLFF.

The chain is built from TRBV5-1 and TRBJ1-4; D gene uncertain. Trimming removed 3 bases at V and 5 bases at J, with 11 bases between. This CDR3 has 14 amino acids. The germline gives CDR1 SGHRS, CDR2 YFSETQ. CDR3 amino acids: CASSSGPPNEKLFF. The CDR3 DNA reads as TGCGCCAGCAGCTCCGGGCCGCCAAATGAAAAACTGTTTTTT.

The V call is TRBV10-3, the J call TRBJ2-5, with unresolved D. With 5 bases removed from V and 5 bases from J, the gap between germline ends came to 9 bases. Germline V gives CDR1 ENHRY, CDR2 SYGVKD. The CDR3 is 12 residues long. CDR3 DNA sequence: TGTGCCATCAGTCGAGACGAGGAGACCCAGTACTTC. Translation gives CAISRDEETQYF.

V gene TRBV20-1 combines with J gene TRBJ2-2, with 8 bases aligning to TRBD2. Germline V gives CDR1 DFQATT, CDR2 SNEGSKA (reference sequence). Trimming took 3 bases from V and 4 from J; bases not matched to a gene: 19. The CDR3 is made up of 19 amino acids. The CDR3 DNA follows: TGCAGTGCTAGTTCTACAGGGCTAGCGGGCCGGGGACTCACCGGGGAGCTGTTTTTT. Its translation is CSASSTGLAGRGLTGELFF.

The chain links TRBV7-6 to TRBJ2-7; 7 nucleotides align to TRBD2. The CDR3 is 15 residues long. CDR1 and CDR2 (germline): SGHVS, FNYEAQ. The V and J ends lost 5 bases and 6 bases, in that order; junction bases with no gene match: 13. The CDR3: CASSILAFAGAEQYF. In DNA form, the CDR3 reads TGTGCCAGCAGCATACTAGCGTTCGCCGGAGCCGAGCAGTACTTC.

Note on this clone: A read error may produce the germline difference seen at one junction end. The CDR3 is CASRRTSGPYGQYF. The CDR3 nucleotides are TGTGCCAGTAGGAGGACTAGCGGACCATACGGGCAGTACTTC. This chain joins TRBV19 and TRBJ2-7, with 10 bases that match TRBD2. The CDR3 is 14 amino acids. The germline gives CDR1 LNHDA, CDR2 SQIVND (reference sequence).

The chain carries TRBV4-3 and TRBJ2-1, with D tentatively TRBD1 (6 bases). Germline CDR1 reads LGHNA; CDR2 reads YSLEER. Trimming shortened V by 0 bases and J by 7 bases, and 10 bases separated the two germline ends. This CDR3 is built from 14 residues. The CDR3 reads CASSQDQGRNEQFF. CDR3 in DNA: TGCGCCAGCAGCCAAGACCAGGGGAGAAATGAGCAGTTCTTC.

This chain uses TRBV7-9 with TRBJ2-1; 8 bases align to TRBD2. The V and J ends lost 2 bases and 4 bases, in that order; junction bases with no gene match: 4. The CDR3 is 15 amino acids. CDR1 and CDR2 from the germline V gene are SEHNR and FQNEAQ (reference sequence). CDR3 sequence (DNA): TGTGCCAGCAGCTTACTAGCGGGTCATTACAATGAGCAGTTCTTC. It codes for CASSLLAGHYNEQFF.

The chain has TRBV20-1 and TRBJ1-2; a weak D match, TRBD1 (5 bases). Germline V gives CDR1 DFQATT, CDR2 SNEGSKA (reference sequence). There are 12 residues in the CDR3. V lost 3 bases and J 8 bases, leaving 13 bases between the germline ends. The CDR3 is CSASLGARGYTF. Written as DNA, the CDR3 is TGCAGTGCTAGTTTAGGGGCAAGGGGCTACACCTTC.

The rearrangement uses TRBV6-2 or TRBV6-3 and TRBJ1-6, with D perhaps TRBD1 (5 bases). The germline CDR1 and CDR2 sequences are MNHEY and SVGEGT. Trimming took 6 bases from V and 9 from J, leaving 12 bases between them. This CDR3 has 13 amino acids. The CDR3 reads CASSRMGGSPLHF. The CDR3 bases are TGTGCCAGCAGCCGGATGGGGGGTTCACCCCTCCACTTT.

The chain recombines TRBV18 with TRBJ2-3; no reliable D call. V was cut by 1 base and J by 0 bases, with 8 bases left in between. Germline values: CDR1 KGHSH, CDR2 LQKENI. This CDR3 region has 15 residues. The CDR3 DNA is TGTGCCAGCTCACCACGCGTATCTAGCACAGATACGCAGTATTTT. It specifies CASSPRVSSTDTQYF.

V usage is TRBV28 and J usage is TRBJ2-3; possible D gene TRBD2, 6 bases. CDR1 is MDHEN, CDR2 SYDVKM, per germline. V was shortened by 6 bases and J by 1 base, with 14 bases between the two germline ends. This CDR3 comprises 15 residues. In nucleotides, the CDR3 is TGTGCCAGCAGGATCCGGGACTCCCGCACAGATACGCAGTATTTT. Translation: CASRIRDSRTDTQYF.

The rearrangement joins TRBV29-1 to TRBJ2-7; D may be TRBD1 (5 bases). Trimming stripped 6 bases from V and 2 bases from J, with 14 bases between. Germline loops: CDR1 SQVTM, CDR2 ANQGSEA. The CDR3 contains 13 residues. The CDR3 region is CSVSTVVTYEQYF. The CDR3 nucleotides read TGCAGCGTATCGACAGTTGTTACCTACGAGCAGTACTTC.

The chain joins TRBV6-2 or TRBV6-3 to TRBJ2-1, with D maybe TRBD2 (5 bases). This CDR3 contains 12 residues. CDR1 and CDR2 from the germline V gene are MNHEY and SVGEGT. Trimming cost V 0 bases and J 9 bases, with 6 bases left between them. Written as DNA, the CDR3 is TGTGCCAGCAGTTACTCAGCGGTTGAGCAGTTCTTC. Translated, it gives CASSYSAVEQFF.

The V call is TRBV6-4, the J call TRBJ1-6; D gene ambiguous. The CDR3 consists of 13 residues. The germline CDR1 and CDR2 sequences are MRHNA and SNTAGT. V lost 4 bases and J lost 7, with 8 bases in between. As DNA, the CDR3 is TGTGCCAGCAGTGTACTGATAAATTCACCCCTCCACTTT. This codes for CASSVLINSPLHF.

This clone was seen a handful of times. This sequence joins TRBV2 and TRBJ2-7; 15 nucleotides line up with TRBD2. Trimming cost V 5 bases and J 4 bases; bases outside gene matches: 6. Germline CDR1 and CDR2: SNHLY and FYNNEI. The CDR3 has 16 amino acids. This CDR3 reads CASSPRTSGRVYEQYF. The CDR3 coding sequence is TGTGCCAGCAGTCCCCGGACTAGCGGGAGGGTTTACGAGCAGTACTTC.

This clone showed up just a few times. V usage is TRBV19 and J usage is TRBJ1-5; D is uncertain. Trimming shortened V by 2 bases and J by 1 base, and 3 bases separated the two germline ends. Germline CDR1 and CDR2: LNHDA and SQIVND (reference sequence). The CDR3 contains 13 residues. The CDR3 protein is CASSIQSNQPQHF. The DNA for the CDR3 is TGTGCCAGTAGTATACAGAGCAATCAGCCCCAGCATTTT.

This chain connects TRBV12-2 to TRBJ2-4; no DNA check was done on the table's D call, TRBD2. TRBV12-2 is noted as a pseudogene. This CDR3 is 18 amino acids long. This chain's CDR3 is CASRFPSGSRPRGNIQYF. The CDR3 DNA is TGTGCAAGTCGCTTTCCGTCTGGTAGCCGGCCGCGCGGAAACATTCAGTACTTC.

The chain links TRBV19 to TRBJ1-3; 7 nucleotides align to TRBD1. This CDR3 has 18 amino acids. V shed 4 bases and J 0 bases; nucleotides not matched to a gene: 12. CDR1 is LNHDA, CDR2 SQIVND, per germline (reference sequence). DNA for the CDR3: TGTGCCAGTAGTACCGAACCTCGGACAGGCGGCTCTGGAAACACCATATATTTT. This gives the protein CASSTEPRTGGSGNTIYF. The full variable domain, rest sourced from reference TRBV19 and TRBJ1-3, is DGGITQSPKYLFRKEGQNVTLSCEQNLNHDAMYWYRQDPGQGLRLIYYSQIVNDFQKGDIAEGYSVSREKKESFPLTVTSAQKNPTAFYLCASSTEPRTGGSGNTIYFGEGSWLTVV.

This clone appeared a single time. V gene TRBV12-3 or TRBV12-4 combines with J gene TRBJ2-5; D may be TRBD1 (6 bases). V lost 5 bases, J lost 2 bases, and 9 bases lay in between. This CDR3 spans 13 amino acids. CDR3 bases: TGTGCCAGCAGTAGACAGGAACAAGAGACCCAGTACTTC. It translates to CASSRQEQETQYF.